This TCR beta chain was found in a study of cytomegalovirus exposure and HLA in healthy donors. The wider study: Findings of an earlier analysis included more than 90 million unique TCR beta sequences from 180 million or so T cells. Regarding the study as a whole: A later analysis found TCR association rates differed by HLA locus, highest for DRB1 and lowest for HLA-C. Confirmation in vitro established that a few CMV-associated chains were specific for CMV antigens. Later on, a genetic analysis was performed. It linked a missense variant in DCLRE1C with V- and J-gene trimming of TCR beta.

Primers: 60 Vbeta forward and 13 Jbeta reverse. Assay: immunoSEQ multiplex PCR; the TCRdb copy retains only in-frame clones and omits some. Here the sample spans around 90,000 clones, approximately 86% being singletons. As regards this clone: Its specificity is unknown.

CDR1 and CDR2 (germline): KGHSH, LQKENI. The germline V and J ends were trimmed by 0 bases and 3 bases, with 6 bases remaining between them. CDR3 length equals 14 residues. The source of this sequence is a man aged 25-45 years in good health and CMV-seropositive. The sequenced material came from PBMCs. V and J are TRBV18 and TRBJ2-1, with a weak D call TRBD1 (5 bases). CDR3 bases: TGTGCCAGCTCACCACCCGACAGCTACAATGAGCAGTTCTTC. This translates into CASSPPDSYNEQFF.